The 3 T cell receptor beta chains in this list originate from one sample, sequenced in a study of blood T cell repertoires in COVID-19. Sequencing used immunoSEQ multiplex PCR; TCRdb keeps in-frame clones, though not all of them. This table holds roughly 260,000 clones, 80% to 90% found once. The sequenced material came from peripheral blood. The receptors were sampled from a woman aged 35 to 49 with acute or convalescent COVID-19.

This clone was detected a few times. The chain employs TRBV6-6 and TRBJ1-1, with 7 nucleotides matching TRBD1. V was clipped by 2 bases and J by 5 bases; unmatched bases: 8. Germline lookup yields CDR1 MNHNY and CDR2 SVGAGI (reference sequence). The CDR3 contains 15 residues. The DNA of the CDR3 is TGTGCCAGCAGTTACCTCCTTACAGGGGTTACTGAAGCTTTCTTT. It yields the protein CASSYLLTGVTEAFF.

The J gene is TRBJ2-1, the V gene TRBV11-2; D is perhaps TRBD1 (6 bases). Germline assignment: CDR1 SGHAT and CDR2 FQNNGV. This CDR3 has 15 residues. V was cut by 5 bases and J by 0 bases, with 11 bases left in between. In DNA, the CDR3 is TGTGCCAGCAGCACCGGACAGAGCTCCTACAATGAGCAGTTCTTC. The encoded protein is CASSTGQSSYNEQFF.

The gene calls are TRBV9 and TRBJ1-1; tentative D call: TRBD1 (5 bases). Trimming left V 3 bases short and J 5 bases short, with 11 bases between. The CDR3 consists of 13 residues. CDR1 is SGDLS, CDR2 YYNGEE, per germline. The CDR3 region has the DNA TGTGCCAGCAGCGAGGGGAGGGGAACTGAAGCTTTCTTT. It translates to CASSEGRGTEAFF.